The sequence of this TCR beta chain was determined in a study of T cells in localized non-small cell lung cancer. Whole-study findings and limits: A raised T cell density in blood coincided with lengthier overall survival. The study sequenced only one region of the tumor. As a result, intratumor heterogeneity could not be excluded and remains possible. There was higher T cell clonality in uninvolved adjacent lung than in tumor, and it was highest there. A median around 55 of the top 100 tumor clones appeared in adjacent lung.

The trim removed 6 bases at V and 3 bases at J, leaving 7 bases unmatched. Germline CDR1 reads MNHNY; CDR2 reads SVGAGI (reference sequence). The CDR3 spans 14 residues. This table comes from immunoSEQ multiplex PCR, and its TCRdb copy is limited to in-frame clones, with some not included. The data contain tens of thousands of clones, roughly 81% of them singletons. In the case of this clone: Its specificity is not known.

This receptor was identified in a man between 40 and 75 years old with stage II lung adenocarcinoma. The chain is built from TRBV6-6 and TRBJ2-7, with 8 bases that match TRBD2. The sample in question was PBMCs, obtained before any cancer treatment. The CDR3 loop is CASSRTSGIYEQYF. The CDR3 nucleotides are TGTGCCAGCAGCCGCACTAGCGGTATCTACGAGCAGTACTTC.